This TCR beta chain was sequenced during a study of T cells in Graves' hyperthyroidism and ophthalmopathy. RNA transcripts served as the template for amplifying TCR beta CDR3 regions. The study used the HTBI primer set for a first-round RT-PCR of the TCR CDR3. A single record per CDR3 protein comes from TCRdb applying MiXCR to the multiplex PCR reads. The profile shows over 700,000 distinct CDR3 sequences, roughly a third of them singletons. V shed 3 bases and J shed 4 bases, with 14 bases lying between them. CDR3 length equals 14 residues. Germline CDR1 reads DFQATT; CDR2 reads SNEGSKA (reference sequence).

This receptor was obtained from a middle-aged woman with Graves' hyperthyroidism. The chain recombines TRBV20-1 with TRBJ2-3, with a possible D match to TRBD2 (7 bases). Sequencing was performed on blood. The CDR3 DNA reads as TGCAGTGCTAGGGGGGCGGCGGGAGCAGATACGCAGTATTTT. This gives the protein CSARGAAGADTQYF.